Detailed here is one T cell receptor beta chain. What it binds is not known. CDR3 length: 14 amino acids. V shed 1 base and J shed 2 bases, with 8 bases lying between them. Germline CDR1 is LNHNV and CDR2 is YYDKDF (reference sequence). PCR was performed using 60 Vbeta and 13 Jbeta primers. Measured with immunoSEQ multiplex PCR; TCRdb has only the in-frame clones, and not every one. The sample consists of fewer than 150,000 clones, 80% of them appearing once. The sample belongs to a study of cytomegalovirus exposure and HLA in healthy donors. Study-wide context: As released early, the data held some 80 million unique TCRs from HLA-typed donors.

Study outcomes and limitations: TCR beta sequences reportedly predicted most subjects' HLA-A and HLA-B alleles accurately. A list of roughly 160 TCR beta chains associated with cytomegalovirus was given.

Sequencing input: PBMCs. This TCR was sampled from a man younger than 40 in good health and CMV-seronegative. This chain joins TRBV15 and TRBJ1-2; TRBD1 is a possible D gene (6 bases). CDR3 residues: CATSRVDRNYGYTF. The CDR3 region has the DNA TGTGCCACCAGCAGAGTTGACAGGAACTATGGCTACACCTTC.